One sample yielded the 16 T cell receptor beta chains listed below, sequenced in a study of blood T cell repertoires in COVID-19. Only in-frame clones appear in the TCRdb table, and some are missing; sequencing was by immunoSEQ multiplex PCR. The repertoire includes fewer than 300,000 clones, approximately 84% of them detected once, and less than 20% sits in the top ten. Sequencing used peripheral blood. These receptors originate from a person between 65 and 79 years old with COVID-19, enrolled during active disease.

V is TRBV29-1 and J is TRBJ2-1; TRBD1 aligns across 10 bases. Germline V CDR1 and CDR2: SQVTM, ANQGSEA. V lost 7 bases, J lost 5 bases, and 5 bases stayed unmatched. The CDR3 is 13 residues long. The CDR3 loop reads CSAAGQGNNEQFF. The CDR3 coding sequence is TGCAGCGCCGCGGGACAGGGGAACAATGAGCAGTTCTTC.

This CDR3 reads CASSGGLSGEQFF. The CDR3 DNA is TGTGCCAGCAGCGGAGGACTTTCGGGTGAGCAGTTCTTC. V gene TRBV5-4 combines with J gene TRBJ2-1, with a weak D call TRBD2 (5 bases). V was clipped by 4 bases and J by 9 bases, with 14 bases between them. CDR3 length: 13 amino acids. The germline V gene encodes CDR1 SGHNT and CDR2 YYREEE (reference sequence).

CDR3 amino acids: CASSLGAGSGQPQHF. In DNA, the CDR3 is TGTGCCAGCAGCTTAGGGGCGGGATCGGGTCAGCCCCAGCATTTT. The chain carries TRBV7-2 and TRBJ1-5; D uncertain. The germline V gene has CDR1 SGHTA and CDR2 FQGNSA. This CDR3 has 15 residues. V was trimmed by 1 base and J by 6 bases, leaving 13 bases between them.

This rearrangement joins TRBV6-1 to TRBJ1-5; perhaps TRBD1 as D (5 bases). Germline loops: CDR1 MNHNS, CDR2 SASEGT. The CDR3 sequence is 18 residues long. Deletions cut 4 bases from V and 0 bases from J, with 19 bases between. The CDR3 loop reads CASSAFGGDLFSNQPQHF. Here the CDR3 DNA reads TGTGCCAGCAGTGCGTTCGGGGGGGACCTGTTTAGCAATCAGCCCCAGCATTTT.

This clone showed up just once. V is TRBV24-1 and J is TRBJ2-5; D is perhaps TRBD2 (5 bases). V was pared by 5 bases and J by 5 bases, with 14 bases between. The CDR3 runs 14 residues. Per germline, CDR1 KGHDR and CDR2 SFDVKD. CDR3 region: CATSGAGEGETQYF. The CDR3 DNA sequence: TGTGCCACCAGTGGTGCCGGGGAAGGGGAGACCCAGTACTTC.

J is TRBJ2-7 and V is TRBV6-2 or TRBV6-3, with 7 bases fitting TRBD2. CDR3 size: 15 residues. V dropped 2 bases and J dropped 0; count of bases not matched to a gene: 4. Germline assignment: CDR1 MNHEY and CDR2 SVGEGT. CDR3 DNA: TGTGCCAGCAGTTACCTAGCGGCGAACTCCTACGAGCAGTACTTC. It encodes CASSYLAANSYEQYF.

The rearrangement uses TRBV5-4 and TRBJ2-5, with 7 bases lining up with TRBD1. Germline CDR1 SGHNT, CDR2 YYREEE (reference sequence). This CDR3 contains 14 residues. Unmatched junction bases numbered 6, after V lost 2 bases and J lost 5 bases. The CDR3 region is CASSFERGRETQYF. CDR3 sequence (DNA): TGTGCCAGCAGCTTTGAAAGGGGGCGGGAGACCCAGTACTTC.

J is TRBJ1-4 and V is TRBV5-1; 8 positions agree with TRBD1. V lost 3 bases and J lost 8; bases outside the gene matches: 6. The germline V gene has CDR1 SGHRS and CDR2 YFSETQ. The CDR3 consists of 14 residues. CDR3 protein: CASSSGQEWEKLFF. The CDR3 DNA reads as TGCGCCAGCAGCTCGGGACAGGAGTGGGAAAAACTGTTTTTT.

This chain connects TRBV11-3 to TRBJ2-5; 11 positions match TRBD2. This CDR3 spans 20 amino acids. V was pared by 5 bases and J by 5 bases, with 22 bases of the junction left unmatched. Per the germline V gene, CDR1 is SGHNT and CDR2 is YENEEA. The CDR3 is CASSTGKGRLAGGWEETQYF. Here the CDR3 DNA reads TGTGCCAGCAGCACGGGGAAGGGTCGGCTAGCGGGGGGATGGGAGGAGACCCAGTACTTC. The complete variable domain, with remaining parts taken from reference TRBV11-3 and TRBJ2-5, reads EAGVVQSPRYKIIEKKQPVAFWCNPISGHNTLYWYLQNLGQGPELLIRYENEEAVDDSQLPKDRFSAERLKGVDSTLKIQPAELGDSAVYLCASSTGKGRLAGGWEETQYFGPGTRLLVL.

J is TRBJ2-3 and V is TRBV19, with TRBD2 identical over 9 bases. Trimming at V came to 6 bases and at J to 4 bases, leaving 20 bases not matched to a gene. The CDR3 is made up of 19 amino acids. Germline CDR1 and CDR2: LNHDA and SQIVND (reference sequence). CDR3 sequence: CASSSREPSGGGGPDTQYF. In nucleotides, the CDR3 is TGTGCCAGTAGCAGTCGGGAGCCCAGTGGCGGGGGGGGCCCAGATACGCAGTATTTT.

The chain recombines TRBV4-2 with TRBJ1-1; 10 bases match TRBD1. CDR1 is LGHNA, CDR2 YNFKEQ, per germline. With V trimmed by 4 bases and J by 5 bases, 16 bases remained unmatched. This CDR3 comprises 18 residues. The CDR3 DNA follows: TGTGCCAGCAGCCGGCATCTAGGGACAGGGGATAGATGGACTGAAGCTTTCTTT. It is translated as CASSRHLGTGDRWTEAFF.

The DNA for the CDR3 is TGTGCCGGAACCATCACCCCGGGACAGGCCTCTGGAAACACCATATATTTT. Translated, it gives CAGTITPGQASGNTIYF. The J gene is TRBJ1-3, the V gene TRBV30, with 8 bases that match TRBD1. The germline CDR1 and CDR2 sequences are GTSNPN and SVGIG (reference sequence). The CDR3 is made up of 17 amino acids. V was pared by 8 bases and J by 0 bases, with 15 bases of the junction left unmatched.

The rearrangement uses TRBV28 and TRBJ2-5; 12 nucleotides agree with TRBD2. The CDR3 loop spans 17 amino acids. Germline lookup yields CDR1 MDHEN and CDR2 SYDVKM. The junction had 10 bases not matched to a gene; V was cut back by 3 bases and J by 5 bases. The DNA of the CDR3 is TGTGCCAGCAGTTTCCCTGAGGGACTAGCGGGCGGTGAGACCCAGTACTTC. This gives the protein CASSFPEGLAGGETQYF.

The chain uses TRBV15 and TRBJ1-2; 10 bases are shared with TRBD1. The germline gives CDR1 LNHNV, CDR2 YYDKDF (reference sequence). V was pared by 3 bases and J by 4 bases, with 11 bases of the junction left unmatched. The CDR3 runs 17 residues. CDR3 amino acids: CATSRDRQGALGYGYTF. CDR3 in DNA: TGTGCCACCAGCAGGGACCGACAGGGGGCGCTGGGCTATGGCTACACCTTC.

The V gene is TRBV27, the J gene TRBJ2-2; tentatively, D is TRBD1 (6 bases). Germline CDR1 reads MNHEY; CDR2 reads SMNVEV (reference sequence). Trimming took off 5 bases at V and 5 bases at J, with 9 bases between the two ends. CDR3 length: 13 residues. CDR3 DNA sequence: TGTGCCAGCAGTGGACAGAAAACCGGGGAGCTGTTTTTT. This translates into CASSGQKTGELFF.

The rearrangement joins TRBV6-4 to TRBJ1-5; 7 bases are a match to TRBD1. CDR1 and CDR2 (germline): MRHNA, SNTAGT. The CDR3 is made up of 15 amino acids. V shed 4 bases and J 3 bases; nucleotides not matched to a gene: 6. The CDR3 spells CASSVSGGFNQPQHF. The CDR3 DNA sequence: TGTGCCAGCAGTGTATCAGGGGGTTTCAATCAGCCCCAGCATTTT.